The next 2 T cell receptor beta chains were all read from a single sample in a study of radiation and T cells in renal cell carcinoma. The assay was immunoSEQ multiplex PCR, and TCRdb's table has in-frame clones only and misses some. The repertoire consists of around 77,000 clones, with approximately 87% occurring once and the leading ten covering approximately 2.4%. Time point noted: blood 4 weeks post-SBRT, at nephrectomy. Treatment meaning: 15 Gy SBRT to primary tumor, nephrectomy 4 weeks later. Sequencing used blood, obtained from a patient whose treatment included radiotherapy and nephrectomy. These TCRs come from a woman in her fifties or sixties with renal cell carcinoma.

As concerns this clone: At the DNA level, this CDR3 is encoded by other sequences in the same sample as well. The J gene is TRBJ2-7, the V gene TRBV19; D not resolved. V was clipped by 5 bases and J by 6 bases, with 20 bases between them. CDR3 size: 15 residues. Germline-derived CDR1 and CDR2 are LNHDA and SQIVND (reference sequence). CDR3 nucleotides: TGTGCCAGTAGTCTGCAGGCTGAGGCGGTTGGCGAGCAGTACTTC. Amino acid sequence: CASSLQAEAVGEQYF.

The V gene is TRBV6-1, the J gene TRBJ2-3; D remains ambiguous. This CDR3 is built from 10 residues. Germline V CDR1 and CDR2: MNHNS, SASEGT. V was clipped by 9 bases and J by 3 bases, with 4 bases between them. CDR3 residues: CASGTDTQYF. The CDR3 nucleotides are TGTGCCAGTGGAACAGATACGCAGTATTTT.